A selection of T cell receptor beta chains follows, all from one sample in a study of cytomegalovirus exposure and HLA in healthy donors. Sequencing used immunoSEQ multiplex PCR; TCRdb keeps in-frame clones, though not all of them. The sample consists of about 83,000 clones, about 81% of them appearing once. What was sequenced was PBMCs. These receptors all come from a man in his 60s in good health and CMV-seronegative. Each CDR3 is given with its conserved first and last residue. D genes are given only for firm matches. A row's size may be missing; if present it is once, few, many or a size class.

clone size: NA
V gene: TRBV30
J gene: TRBJ1-4
D gene: NA
CDR3 DNA: TGTGCCTGGAGTGTTAACAGGAATAATGAAAAACTGTTTTTT
CDR3 protein: CAWSVNRNNEKLFF

clone size: NA
V gene: TRBV10-2
J gene: TRBJ2-2
D gene: TRBD2
CDR3 DNA: TGCGCCAGCACTAGCGGGGGAACGAACACCGGGGAGCTGTTTTTT
CDR3 protein: CASTSGGTNTGELFF

clone size: NA
V gene: TRBV7-3
J gene: TRBJ2-5
D gene: TRBD1
CDR3 DNA: TGTGCCAGCACCGTTCCCCGGACAGGGGGCTCGATAGAGACCCAGTACTTC
CDR3 protein: CASTVPRTGGSIETQYF

clone size: NA
V gene: TRBV30
J gene: TRBJ1-6
D gene: NA
CDR3 DNA: TGTGCCTGGAGGAGAAGACGGGGAGATTCACCCCTCCACTTT
CDR3 protein: CAWRRRRGDSPLHF

clone size: NA
V gene: TRBV25-1
J gene: TRBJ2-5
D gene: TRBD2
CDR3 DNA: TGTGCCAGCAGCCGGCCGATGGCGGGGGGCCGGGGGGGAGAGACCCAGTACTTC
CDR3 protein: CASSRPMAGGRGGETQYF

clone size: NA
V gene: TRBV20-1
J gene: TRBJ1-1
D gene: NA
CDR3 DNA: TGCAGTGCTAGAGGACAGATTGAAGCTTTCTTT
CDR3 protein: CSARGQIEAFF

clone size: NA
V gene: TRBV18
J gene: TRBJ1-2
D gene: NA
CDR3 DNA: TGTGCCAGCTCACTCAGCTTTACAGGGACAATCTCTAACTATGGCTACACCTTC
CDR3 protein: CASSLSFTGTISNYGYTF

clone size: NA
V gene: TRBV6-1
J gene: TRBJ2-5
D gene: NA
CDR3 DNA: TGTGCCAGCAGTGAAGGGAGGTTCCAAGAGACCCAGTACTTC
CDR3 protein: CASSEGRFQETQYF

clone size: NA
V gene: TRBV27
J gene: TRBJ2-1
D gene: TRBD2
CDR3 DNA: TGTGCCAGCAGCCCAATCTTCGGACTAGCGGGGAGTTACAATGAGCAGTTCTTC
CDR3 protein: CASSPIFGLAGSYNEQFF

clone size: NA
V gene: TRBV12-5
J gene: TRBJ2-7
D gene: NA
CDR3 DNA: TGTGCTAGTGGTTCCAATTTGCCGGGCTCCTACGAGCAGTACTTC
CDR3 protein: CASGSNLPGSYEQYF

clone size: NA
V gene: TRBV30
J gene: TRBJ2-7
D gene: NA
CDR3 DNA: TGTGCCTGGAGTGCGCCCCTAACGGGGGAGCAGTACTTC
CDR3 protein: CAWSAPLTGEQYF

clone size: NA
V gene: TRBV18
J gene: TRBJ1-1
D gene: NA
CDR3 DNA: TGTGCCAGCTCACCATTAGGGGCAGGGGTGAACACTGAAGCTTTCTTT
CDR3 protein: CASSPLGAGVNTEAFF

clone size: NA
V gene: TRBV10-3
J gene: TRBJ1-2
D gene: TRBD1
CDR3 DNA: TGTGCCATCAGTGAAGGACAGGGGGCCGGGGGCTACACCTTC
CDR3 protein: CAISEGQGAGGYTF

clone size: NA
V gene: TRBV28
J gene: TRBJ1-3
D gene: NA
CDR3 DNA: TGTGCCAGCAGTTCGTTACAACAGGGTACTGGAAACACCATATATTTT
CDR3 protein: CASSSLQQGTGNTIYF

clone size: NA
V gene: TRBV19
J gene: TRBJ2-7
D gene: TRBD1
CDR3 DNA: TGTGCCAGTAGTAGGGGGACAGGGGGCGTCTACGAGCAGTACTTC
CDR3 protein: CASSRGTGGVYEQYF

clone size: NA
V gene: TRBV27
J gene: TRBJ2-2
D gene: TRBD1
CDR3 DNA: TGTGCCAGCAGGCCCGGGACAGGGAACACCGGGGAGCTGTTTTTT
CDR3 protein: CASRPGTGNTGELFF

clone size: NA
V gene: TRBV7-2
J gene: TRBJ2-2
D gene: NA
CDR3 DNA: TGTGCCAGCAGCTTAAGGCGGGCGAACACCGGGGAGCTGTTTTTT
CDR3 protein: CASSLRRANTGELFF

clone size: NA
V gene: TRBV30
J gene: TRBJ1-3
D gene: NA
CDR3 DNA: TGTGCCTGGATCAACAGGGTGTCCATATATTTT
CDR3 protein: CAWINRVSIYF

clone size: NA
V gene: TRBV19
J gene: TRBJ2-2
D gene: TRBD1
CDR3 DNA: TGTGCCAGTAGTATAGGGACAGGGGGCGACGGGGAGCTGTTTTTT
CDR3 protein: CASSIGTGGDGELFF

clone size: NA
V gene: TRBV5-1
J gene: TRBJ1-2
D gene: NA
CDR3 DNA: TGCGCCAGCAGCTGGGAAGGGCAGGGGATCTATGGCTACACCTTC
CDR3 protein: CASSWEGQGIYGYTF

clone size: NA
V gene: TRBV5-4
J gene: TRBJ2-7
D gene: TRBD1
CDR3 DNA: TGTGCCAGCAGCCAAGACAGGGGGCCTATCCACGAGCAGTACTTC
CDR3 protein: CASSQDRGPIHEQYF

clone size: NA
V gene: TRBV27
J gene: TRBJ2-1
D gene: TRBD1
CDR3 DNA: TGTGCCAGCAGTTTAGGGACAGCTTACAATGAGCAGTTCTTC
CDR3 protein: CASSLGTAYNEQFF

clone size: once
V gene: TRBV5-5
J gene: TRBJ2-3
D gene: NA
CDR3 DNA: TGTGCCAGCAGCTGGGGCGTCACAGATACGCAGTATTTT
CDR3 protein: CASSWGVTDTQYF

clone size: NA
V gene: TRBV5-1
J gene: TRBJ1-2
D gene: NA
CDR3 DNA: TGCGCCAGCAGCTTCACGGGCTATGGCTACACCTTC
CDR3 protein: CASSFTGYGYTF

clone size: NA
V gene: TRBV10-3
J gene: TRBJ1-2
D gene: NA
CDR3 DNA: TGTGCCACCAGGGGAGGAGGGGACTATGGCTACACCTTC
CDR3 protein: CATRGGGDYGYTF

clone size: NA
V gene: TRBV5-1
J gene: TRBJ1-3
D gene: NA
CDR3 DNA: TGCGCCAGCAGCTTGGAACAGGGCCCCTCTGGAAACACCATATATTTT
CDR3 protein: CASSLEQGPSGNTIYF

clone size: NA
V gene: TRBV11-3
J gene: TRBJ2-1
D gene: TRBD2
CDR3 DNA: TGTGCCAGCAGCTCTAGCGGGGGGGGATACAATGAGCAGTTCTTC
CDR3 protein: CASSSSGGGYNEQFF

clone size: once
V gene: TRBV11-2
J gene: TRBJ1-1
D gene: NA
CDR3 DNA: TGTGCCAGCAGCTCGCGGCGGGGGACTGAAGCTTTCTTT
CDR3 protein: CASSSRRGTEAFF

clone size: few
V gene: TRBV11-2
J gene: TRBJ1-6
D gene: TRBD1
CDR3 DNA: TGTGCCAGCAGCTTAGTAACAGGGGCCACCGCTAATTCACCCCTCCACTTT
CDR3 protein: CASSLVTGATANSPLHF

clone size: NA
V gene: TRBV6-5
J gene: TRBJ1-1
D gene: NA
CDR3 DNA: TGTGCCAGCAGTTACGCGGCAGCGAGGAACACTGAAGCTTTCTTT
CDR3 protein: CASSYAAARNTEAFF

clone size: NA
V gene: TRBV19
J gene: TRBJ2-1
D gene: TRBD1
CDR3 DNA: TGTGCCAGTAACCCGACAGGGTTCTCCTACAATGAGCAGTTCTTC
CDR3 protein: CASNPTGFSYNEQFF

clone size: NA
V gene: TRBV2
J gene: TRBJ2-7
D gene: NA
CDR3 DNA: TGTGCCAGCAGGGGAGGTGGGACCCAGGGATTC
CDR3 protein: CASRGGGTQGF

clone size: once
V gene: TRBV7-9
J gene: TRBJ2-1
D gene: NA
CDR3 DNA: TGTGCCAGCAGCTTAGGGGCAGTTCGAATGGCCCTCCAGTTCTTC
CDR3 protein: CASSLGAVRMALQFF

clone size: NA
V gene: TRBV2
J gene: TRBJ1-6
D gene: TRBD1
CDR3 DNA: TGTGCCAGCAGGACAGGGGGGACCTATAATTCACCCCTCCACTTT
CDR3 protein: CASRTGGTYNSPLHF

clone size: NA
V gene: TRBV9
J gene: TRBJ1-2
D gene: TRBD1
CDR3 DNA: TGTGCCAGCAGCCCCGAAGGGACAGGTACATATGGCTACACCTTC
CDR3 protein: CASSPEGTGTYGYTF

clone size: NA
V gene: TRBV7-9
J gene: TRBJ2-7
D gene: NA
CDR3 DNA: TGTGCCAGCAGCTTAGTCCCCCCGGGATACGAGCAGTACTTC
CDR3 protein: CASSLVPPGYEQYF

clone size: NA
V gene: TRBV6-5
J gene: TRBJ1-2
D gene: TRBD1
CDR3 DNA: TGTGCCAGCAGCCAGGGGGCTAACTATGGCTACACCTTC
CDR3 protein: CASSQGANYGYTF

clone size: NA
V gene: TRBV7-9
J gene: TRBJ1-1
D gene: TRBD1
CDR3 DNA: TGTGCCAGCAGCTCTCAGGGGGGGAACACTGAAGCTTTCTTT
CDR3 protein: CASSSQGGNTEAFF

clone size: NA
V gene: TRBV13
J gene: TRBJ2-2
D gene: TRBD2
CDR3 DNA: TGTGCCAGCAGCCGACTAGCGGGGGTGTACACCGGGGAGCTGTTTTTT
CDR3 protein: CASSRLAGVYTGELFF

clone size: NA
V gene: TRBV5-4
J gene: TRBJ2-2
D gene: NA
CDR3 DNA: TGTGCCAGCAGCTTCCCTAACACCGGGGAGCTGTTTTTT
CDR3 protein: CASSFPNTGELFF

clone size: NA
V gene: TRBV9
J gene: TRBJ2-1
D gene: TRBD1
CDR3 DNA: TGTGCCAGCAGCGTCACAGGGGAAGACAATGAGCAGTTCTTC
CDR3 protein: CASSVTGEDNEQFF

clone size: few
V gene: TRBV6-5
J gene: TRBJ1-2
D gene: TRBD1
CDR3 DNA: TGTGCCAGCAGAGAGACAGGGTCTTGGTATGGCTACACCTTC
CDR3 protein: CASRETGSWYGYTF

clone size: NA
V gene: TRBV30
J gene: TRBJ1-2
D gene: TRBD1
CDR3 DNA: TGTGCCTGGAGTGTAGGCGACAGGGTTCCCAACACCTTC
CDR3 protein: CAWSVGDRVPNTF

clone size: NA
V gene: TRBV2
J gene: TRBJ1-2
D gene: TRBD1
CDR3 DNA: TGTGCCAGCAGGCCCAACACAGGGGAGGACTATGGCTACACCTTC
CDR3 protein: CASRPNTGEDYGYTF